This T cell receptor beta chain was found in a study of breast tumors, draining lymph nodes, adjacent tissues. MiXCR, run by TCRdb on the multiplex PCR reads, gives a single entry per CDR3 protein. The sample records 10,000 to 15,000 distinct CDR3 sequences, 55% to 75% being singletons. The CDR3 has 11 residues. Germline V gene lookup returns CDR1 MNHNS and CDR2 SASEGT. Trimming left V 5 bases short and J 3 bases short, with 3 bases between. This clonotype was recorded many times. Its antigen remains unidentified. Study-wide findings and caveats: Tumors had less TCR diversity than lymph nodes, more than nontumor tissue.

The sequence was collected from a female donor with breast cancer. Some clones in this sample may be carry-over from other donors' samples. Sequenced material: tumor-adjacent breast tissue. The V call is TRBV6-1, the J call TRBJ2-3; no reliable D call. The CDR3 DNA sequence: TGTGCCAGCAGTCTAACAGATACGCAGTATTTT. Translated: CASSLTDTQYF.